This is a list of T cell receptor beta chains from one sample in a study of OX40 agonist ivuxolimab in advanced cancers. The data were produced by immunoSEQ multiplex PCR, yet TCRdb's version contains in-frame clones alone and is incomplete. Altogether fewer than 25,000 clones are present, more than 70% being singletons, with the ten largest covering 16%. The specimen was CD4+ or CD8+ T cells sorted from blood, collected in a trial of the OX40 agonist ivuxolimab. The origin of the receptors is an adult with an advanced solid tumor such as melanoma, head and neck, liver or kidney cancer. The CDR3 runs from the conserved cysteine through the conserved F or W. Fields, in order: clone size, D gene, J gene, V gene, CDR3 DNA, CDR3 protein. D genes are given only for firm matches. The listing skips clone size in some rows; elsewhere it reads once, few, many or a size class.

size: -; D: TRBD1; J: TRBJ2-5; V: TRBV7-2; DNA: TGTGCCAGCAGCATCGACAGGGCGAAGACCCAGTACTTC; CDR3: CASSIDRAKTQYF
size: -; D: TRBD1; J: TRBJ2-3; V: TRBV6-1; DNA: TGTGCCAGCAGTACTAATGGACAGGCAGATACGCAGTATTTT; CDR3: CASSTNGQADTQYF
size: -; D: -; J: TRBJ1-6; V: TRBV19; DNA: TGTGCCAGTAGTATAGAACAGGGAAGCTCACCCCTCCACTTT; CDR3: CASSIEQGSSPLHF
size: -; D: -; J: TRBJ2-2; V: TRBV7-9; DNA: TGTGCCAGCACCGAATTAGCGAGACTCAACACCGGGGAGCTGTTTTTT; CDR3: CASTELARLNTGELFF
size: -; D: TRBD1; J: TRBJ2-2; V: TRBV27; DNA: TGTGCCAGCAGACCCGGGACAGGGTCCGGGGAGCTGTTTTTT; CDR3: CASRPGTGSGELFF
size: -; D: -; J: TRBJ2-7; V: TRBV14; DNA: TGTGCCAGCAGGGGACCGGGGACCCACGAGCAGTACTTC; CDR3: CASRGPGTHEQYF
size: -; D: -; J: TRBJ1-4; V: TRBV2; DNA: TGTGCCAGCAGTGATTGGCAGGGTTTTGAAAAACTGTTTTTT; CDR3: CASSDWQGFEKLFF
size: -; D: -; J: TRBJ2-5; V: TRBV19; DNA: TGTGCCAGTAGTCCCCGGGACAACCAAGAGACCCAGTACTTC; CDR3: CASSPRDNQETQYF
size: -; D: -; J: TRBJ2-5; V: TRBV5-4; DNA: TGTGCCAGCAGCCTAGGGCTAGGCCAAGGGACCCAGTACTTC; CDR3: CASSLGLGQGTQYF
size: -; D: -; J: TRBJ2-6; V: TRBV7-1; DNA: TGCGCCAGCAGCCAACAGAGCTCTGGGGCCAACGTCCTGACTTTC; CDR3: CASSQQSSGANVLTF
size: -; D: -; J: TRBJ2-2; V: TRBV6-6; DNA: TGTGCCACCCCCGGGGGGCTAGCGGATAACACCGGGGAGCTGTTTTTT; CDR3: CATPGGLADNTGELFF
size: -; D: -; J: TRBJ2-2; V: TRBV5-6; DNA: TGTGCCAGCAGCTTGGCCATGGTAAACACCGGGGAGCTGTTTTTT; CDR3: CASSLAMVNTGELFF
size: -; D: TRBD1; J: TRBJ1-2; V: TRBV6-5; DNA: TGTGCCAGCAGTCTAATGGACAGGCCCGATGGCTACACCTTC; CDR3: CASSLMDRPDGYTF
size: -; D: -; J: TRBJ1-5; V: TRBV15; DNA: TGTGCCACCAGCAGGGGGTTGGGGCAGCCCCAGCATTTT; CDR3: CATSRGLGQPQHF
size: -; D: -; J: TRBJ2-7; V: TRBV9; DNA: TGTGCCAGCAGCGTAATTTCGGGGGCAGGCGCCTACGAGCAGTACTTC; CDR3: CASSVISGAGAYEQYF
size: -; D: -; J: TRBJ2-5; V: TRBV15; DNA: TGTGCCACCAGCAGAGGTGGAGGAGGGGAGACCCAGTACTTC; CDR3: CATSRGGGGETQYF
size: -; D: TRBD2; J: TRBJ2-1; V: TRBV29-1; DNA: TGCAGCGTTGCTGGCGGGGGTCTGAATGAGCAGTTCTTC; CDR3: CSVAGGGLNEQFF
size: few; D: -; J: TRBJ2-3; V: TRBV2; DNA: TGTGCCAGCAGTTTCGGAGACACAGATACGCAGTATTTT; CDR3: CASSFGDTDTQYF
size: once; D: TRBD1; J: TRBJ1-5; V: TRBV19; DNA: TGTGCCAGTAGGGGACAGCCACTAAGCAATCAGCCCCAGCATTTT; CDR3: CASRGQPLSNQPQHF
size: -; D: TRBD2; J: TRBJ2-2; V: TRBV2; DNA: TGTGCCAGCAGTGCCATGGGACTAGCGACCGGGGAGCTGTTTTTT; CDR3: CASSAMGLATGELFF
size: -; D: TRBD1; J: TRBJ2-7; V: TRBV7-8; DNA: TGTGCCAGCAGCGGAAAGACAGGGGGCTTGGGTAGAAAGTACTTC; CDR3: CASSGKTGGLGRKYF
size: -; D: -; J: TRBJ2-1; V: TRBV4-3; DNA: TGCGCCAGCAGCCAAGAACAGAGGGTGCGGGAGCAGTTCTTC; CDR3: CASSQEQRVREQFF
size: -; D: TRBD2; J: TRBJ2-1; V: TRBV7-9; DNA: TGTGCCAGCAGCCTAGAGGGCGGGGGGGCGTTCTTC; CDR3: CASSLEGGGAFF
size: once; D: -; J: TRBJ1-1; V: TRBV11-3; DNA: TGTGCCAGCAGTGGAGGGGGAGCTGAAGCTTTCTTT; CDR3: CASSGGGAEAFF
size: -; D: -; J: TRBJ2-7; V: TRBV4-1; DNA: TGCGCCAGCAGCCAAGGGCATCGCCCTGGCGACGAGCAGTACTTC; CDR3: CASSQGHRPGDEQYF
size: -; D: -; J: TRBJ1-1; V: TRBV4-3; DNA: TGCGCCAGCAGCCAATTGTTAAGGGCTGAAGCTTTCTTT; CDR3: CASSQLLRAEAFF
size: -; D: -; J: TRBJ1-4; V: TRBV7-9; DNA: TGTGCCAGCAGCCATCGGCTTGATGAAAAACTGTTTTTT; CDR3: CASSHRLDEKLFF
size: -; D: -; J: TRBJ2-1; V: TRBV2; DNA: TGTGCCAGCAGTGAAGCGGTCAGAACCTACAATGAGCAGTTCTTC; CDR3: CASSEAVRTYNEQFF
size: -; D: -; J: TRBJ1-1; V: TRBV4-1; DNA: TGCGCCAGCAGCCAAGATACGGGCTCAACTTCAGAAGCTTTCTTT; CDR3: CASSQDTGSTSEAFF
size: -; D: -; J: TRBJ2-7; V: TRBV4-3; DNA: TGCGCCAGCAGCCAAACTAGCAGCGGTTACGAGCAGTACTTC; CDR3: CASSQTSSGYEQYF